Listed below are T cell receptor beta chains from one sample, sequenced in a study of blood T cells in healthy people across ages. Using its own MiXCR run on the 5' RACE reads, TCRdb lists one record per CDR3 protein. Of approximately 2,000,000 distinct CDR3 sequences detected, roughly two fifths appear once; the ten largest clones hold under 25%. What was sequenced was blood. Receptors originate from a human donor in good health. Each CDR3 is given with its conserved first and last residue.

TRBV7-9	TRBJ2-5	CASSDSLPGVGETQYF
TRBV9	TRBJ2-7	CASSVGGSNSYEQYF
TRBV15	NA	CATLRHGGNEQYF
TRBV7-2	TRBJ1-5	CASSLDTVGPKHF
TRBV5-1	TRBJ2-7	CASRRGESYEQYF
TRBV29-1	TRBJ1-1	CSVEYGGLDTEAFF
TRBV29-1	TRBJ2-7	CSVLGQRGYEQYF
TRBV7-9	TRBJ1-5	CASSLAYQPKGMANQPQHF
TRBV4-2	TRBJ2-3	CASSPSGTNTDTQYF
TRBV7-2	TRBJ1-2	CASRGQLEKANYGYTF
TRBV6-4	TRBJ2-1	CASSESDRWGMRNEQFF
TRBV5-1	TRBJ2-1	CASRGAGNEQFF
TRBV13	TRBJ2-7	CASSSARSYEQYF
TRBV9	TRBJ1-2	CASSVAGTDLYGYTF
TRBV4-2	TRBJ2-7	CASSQVNLGIYEQYF
TRBV5-1	TRBJ1-4	CASSFGPTNEKLFF
TRBV28	TRBJ2-1	CASSLPGAGYNEQFF
TRBV20-1	NA	CSAEGLQRGTYEQYF
TRBV27	TRBJ2-7	CASRGGSPPYEQYF
TRBV4-1	TRBJ1-1	CASSQVPGQGDTEAFF
TRBV4-2	TRBJ1-1	CASSQEAGNSEAFF
TRBV3-1	TRBJ2-7	CASSQGSGRNNYEQYF
TRBV7-2	TRBJ2-1	CASSFEQGFHNEQFF
TRBV12-3/TRBV12-4	TRBJ2-1	CASSFGPSIGEQFF
TRBV20-1	TRBJ1-4	CSARDTGGTREKLFF
TRBV20-1	TRBJ1-2	CSARRGRGWNGYTF
TRBV20-1	TRBJ1-6	CSANRQSRPLHF
TRBV7-9	TRBJ1-1	CASSLSPLETEAFF
TRBV7-3	TRBJ2-7	CASSPGTALGYEQYF
TRBV29-1	TRBJ2-2	CSVGTGGTGELFF
TRBV20-1	TRBJ2-3	CSAGRTSGDRTQYF
TRBV7-9	TRBJ1-2	CASSLINYYGYTF
TRBV2	TRBJ2-1	CASSDLRTSGGAYNEQFF
TRBV20-1	TRBJ1-2	CSATTTNYGYTF
TRBV25-1	TRBJ1-6	CASSVGTGDNSPLHF
TRBV3-1	TRBJ2-7	CASSRLDSRYEQYF
TRBV29-1	TRBJ2-7	CSVDYGLNEQYF
TRBV7-9	TRBJ2-7	CASSSMTYEQYF
TRBV27	TRBJ2-5	CASPHEGIIQYF
TRBV9	TRBJ2-1	CASSVVVAQGNEQFF
TRBV28	TRBJ2-4	CASSLPDVGIQYF
TRBV7-9	TRBJ1-6	CASSLDFQGGRPLHF
TRBV5-6	TRBJ1-4	CACSSGGGNNEKLFF
TRBV6-1	TRBJ2-1	CASNSDRAPYNEQFF
TRBV20-1	TRBJ2-3	CSARDGERGITDTQYF
TRBV29-1	TRBJ2-5	CSVEEGGGWETQYF
TRBV6-1	TRBJ1-6	CAAEVMRNSPLHF
TRBV10-3	TRBJ2-7	CAISEPRGTGRPYEQYF
TRBV14	TRBJ2-1	CASALVANNEQFF
TRBV2	TRBJ2-1	CASSTGSHEQFF
TRBV7-9	TRBJ2-3	CASSPPSLRDTQYF
TRBV12-3/TRBV12-4	TRBJ2-6	CASSSHGDRGDRANVLTF
TRBV7-3	TRBJ2-5	CASSTTGLGETQYF
TRBV2	TRBJ2-1	CTSSGSGGEQFF